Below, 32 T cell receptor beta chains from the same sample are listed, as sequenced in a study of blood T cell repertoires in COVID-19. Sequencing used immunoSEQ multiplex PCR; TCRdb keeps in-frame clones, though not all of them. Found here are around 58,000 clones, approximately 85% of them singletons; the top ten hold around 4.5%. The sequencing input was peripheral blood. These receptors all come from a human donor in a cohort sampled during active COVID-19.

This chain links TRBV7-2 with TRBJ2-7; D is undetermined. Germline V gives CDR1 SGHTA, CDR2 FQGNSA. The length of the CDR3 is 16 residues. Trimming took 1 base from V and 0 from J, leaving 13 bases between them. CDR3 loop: CASSLVSGFNSYEQYF. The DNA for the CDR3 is TGTGCCAGCAGCTTAGTGTCCGGGTTTAACTCCTACGAGCAGTACTTC.

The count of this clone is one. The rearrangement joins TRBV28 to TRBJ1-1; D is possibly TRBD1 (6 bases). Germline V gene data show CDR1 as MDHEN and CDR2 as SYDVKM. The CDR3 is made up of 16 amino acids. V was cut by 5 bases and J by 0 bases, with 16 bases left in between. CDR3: CASSRADWDMNTEAFF. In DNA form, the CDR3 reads TGTGCCAGCAGTCGGGCGGATTGGGACATGAACACTGAAGCTTTCTTT.

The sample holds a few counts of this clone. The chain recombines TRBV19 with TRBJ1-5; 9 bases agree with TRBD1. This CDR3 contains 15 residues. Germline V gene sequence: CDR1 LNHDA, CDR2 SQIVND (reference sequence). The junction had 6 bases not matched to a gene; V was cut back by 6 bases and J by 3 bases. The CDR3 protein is CASRTDRGPNQPQHF. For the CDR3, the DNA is TGTGCCAGTAGAACGGACAGGGGCCCCAATCAGCCCCAGCATTTT.

This CDR3 reads CASSLNRGLAPRSYNEQFF. The CDR3 coding sequence is TGTGCCAGCAGCCTTAACAGGGGGCTAGCCCCCCGCTCCTACAATGAGCAGTTCTTC. The rearrangement uses TRBV7-8 and TRBJ2-1; 9 nucleotides agree with TRBD1. Germline V gene data show CDR1 as SGHVS and CDR2 as FQNEAQ. V shed 5 bases, J shed 0 bases, and the junction held 14 bases outside the gene matches. CDR3 size: 19 residues.

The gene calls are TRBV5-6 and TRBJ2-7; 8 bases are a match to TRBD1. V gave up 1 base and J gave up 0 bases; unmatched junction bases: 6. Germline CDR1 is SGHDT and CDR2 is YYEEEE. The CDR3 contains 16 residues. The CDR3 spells CASSLTWTGHSYEQYF. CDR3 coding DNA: TGTGCCAGCAGCTTGACATGGACAGGGCACTCCTACGAGCAGTACTTC.

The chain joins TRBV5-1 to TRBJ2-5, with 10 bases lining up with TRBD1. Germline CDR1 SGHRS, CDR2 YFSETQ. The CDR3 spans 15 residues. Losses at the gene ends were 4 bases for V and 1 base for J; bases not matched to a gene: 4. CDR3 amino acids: CASSARDRGQETQYF. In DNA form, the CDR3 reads TGCGCCAGCAGCGCCCGGGACAGGGGCCAAGAGACCCAGTACTTC.

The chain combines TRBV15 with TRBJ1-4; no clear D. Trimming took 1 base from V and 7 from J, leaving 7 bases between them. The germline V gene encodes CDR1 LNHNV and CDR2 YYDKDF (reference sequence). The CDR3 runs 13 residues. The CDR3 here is CATSRGGSEKLFF. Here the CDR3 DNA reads TGTGCCACCAGCAGAGGAGGGAGTGAAAAACTGTTTTTT.

The CDR3 coding sequence is TGCAGCGTCCGCGCGACAGGGGGCGGTCAGCCCCAGCATTTT. Protein sequence: CSVRATGGGQPQHF. The gene calls are TRBV29-1 and TRBJ1-5; the match to TRBD1 covers 10 bases. Germline V gene lookup returns CDR1 SQVTM and CDR2 ANQGSEA. The CDR3 runs 14 residues. Losses at the gene ends were 6 bases for V and 6 bases for J; bases not matched to a gene: 8.

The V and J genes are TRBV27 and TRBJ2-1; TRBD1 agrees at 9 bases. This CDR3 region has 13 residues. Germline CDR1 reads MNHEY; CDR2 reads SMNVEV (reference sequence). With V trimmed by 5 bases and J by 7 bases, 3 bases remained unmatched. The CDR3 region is CASSGQGKNEQFF. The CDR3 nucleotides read TGTGCCAGCAGTGGACAGGGGAAGAATGAGCAGTTCTTC.

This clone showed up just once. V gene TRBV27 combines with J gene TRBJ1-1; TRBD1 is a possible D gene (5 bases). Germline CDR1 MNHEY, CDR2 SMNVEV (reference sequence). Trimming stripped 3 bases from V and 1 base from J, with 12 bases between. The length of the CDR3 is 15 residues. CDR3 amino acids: CASSFGASPNTEAFF. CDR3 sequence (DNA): TGTGCCAGCAGTTTTGGGGCAAGCCCGAACACTGAAGCTTTCTTT.

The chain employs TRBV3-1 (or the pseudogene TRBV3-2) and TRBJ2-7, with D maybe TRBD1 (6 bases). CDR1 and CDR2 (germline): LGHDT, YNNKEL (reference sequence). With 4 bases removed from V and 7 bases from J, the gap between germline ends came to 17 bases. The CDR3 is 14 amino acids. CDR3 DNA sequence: TGTGCCAGCAGCCGATCCGGGACACAGGGAGAGCAGTACTTC. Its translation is CASSRSGTQGEQYF.

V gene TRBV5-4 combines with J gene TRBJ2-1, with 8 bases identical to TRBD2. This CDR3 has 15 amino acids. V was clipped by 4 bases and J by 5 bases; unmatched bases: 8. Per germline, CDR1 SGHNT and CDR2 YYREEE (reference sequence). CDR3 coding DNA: TGTGCCAGCAGCCATTCTAGCGGGCGGAACAATGAGCAGTTCTTC. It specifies CASSHSSGRNNEQFF.

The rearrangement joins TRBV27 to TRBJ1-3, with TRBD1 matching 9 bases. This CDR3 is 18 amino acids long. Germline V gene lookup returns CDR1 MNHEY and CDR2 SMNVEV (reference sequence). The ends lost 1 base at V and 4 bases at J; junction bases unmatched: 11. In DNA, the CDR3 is TGTGCCAGCAGTTTATACCTCCCGACCGGGACAGGGGGAAACACCATATATTTT. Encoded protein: CASSLYLPTGTGGNTIYF.

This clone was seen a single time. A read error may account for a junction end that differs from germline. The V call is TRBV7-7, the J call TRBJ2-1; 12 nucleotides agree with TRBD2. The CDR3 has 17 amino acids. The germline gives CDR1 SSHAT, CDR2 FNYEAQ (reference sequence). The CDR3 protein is CASSQGLLAGGRNEQFF. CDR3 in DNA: TGTGCTAGCAGCCAGGGCCTCCTAGCGGGGGGGAGGAATGAGCAGTTCTTC. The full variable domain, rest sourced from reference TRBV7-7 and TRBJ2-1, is GAGVSQSPRYKVTKRGQDVTLRCDPISSHATLYWYQQALGQGPEFLTYFNYEAQPDKSGLPSDRFSAERPEGSISTLTIQRTEQRDSAMYRCASSQGLLAGGRNEQFFGPGTRLTVL.

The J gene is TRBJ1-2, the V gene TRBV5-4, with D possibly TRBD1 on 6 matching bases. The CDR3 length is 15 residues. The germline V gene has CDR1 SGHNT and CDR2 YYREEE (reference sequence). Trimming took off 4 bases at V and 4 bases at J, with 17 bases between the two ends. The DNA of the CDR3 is TGTGCCAGCAGCATACAGGGTAGGGATGCCTATGGCTACACCTTC. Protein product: CASSIQGRDAYGYTF.

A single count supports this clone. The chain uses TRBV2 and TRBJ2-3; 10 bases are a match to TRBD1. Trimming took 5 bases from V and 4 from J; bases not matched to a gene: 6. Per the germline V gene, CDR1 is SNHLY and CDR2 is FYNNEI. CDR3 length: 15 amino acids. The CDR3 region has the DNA TGTGCCAGCAGTCCGGGACAGGGGATTGCAGATACGCAGTATTTT. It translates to CASSPGQGIADTQYF.

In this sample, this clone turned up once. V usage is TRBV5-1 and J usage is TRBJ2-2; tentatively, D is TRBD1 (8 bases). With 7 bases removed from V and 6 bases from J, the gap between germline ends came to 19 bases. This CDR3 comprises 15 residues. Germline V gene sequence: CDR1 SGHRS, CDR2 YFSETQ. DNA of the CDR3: TGCGCCAGCGGAAAAAGACAGGGGAGGGCCGGGGAGCTGTTTTTT. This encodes CASGKRQGRAGELFF.

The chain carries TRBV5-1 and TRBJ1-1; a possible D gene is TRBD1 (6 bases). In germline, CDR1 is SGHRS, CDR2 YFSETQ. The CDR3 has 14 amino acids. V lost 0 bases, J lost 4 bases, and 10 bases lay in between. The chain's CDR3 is CASSLAGASTEAFF. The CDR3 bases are TGCGCCAGCAGCTTGGCAGGGGCGTCCACTGAAGCTTTCTTT.

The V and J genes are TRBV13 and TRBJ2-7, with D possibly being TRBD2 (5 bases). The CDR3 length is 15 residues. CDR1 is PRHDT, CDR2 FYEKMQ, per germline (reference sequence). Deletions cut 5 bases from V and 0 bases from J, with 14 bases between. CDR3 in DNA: TGTGCCAGCAGCGCCGGACGGGGAAGCTCCTACGAGCAGTACTTC. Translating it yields CASSAGRGSSYEQYF.

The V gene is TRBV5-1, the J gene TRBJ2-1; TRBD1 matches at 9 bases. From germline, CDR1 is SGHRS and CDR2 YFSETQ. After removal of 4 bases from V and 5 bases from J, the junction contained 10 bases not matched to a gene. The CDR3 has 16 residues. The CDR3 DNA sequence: TGCGCCAGCAGCCGTCCCGTGAGGGACAGGGACAATGAGCAGTTCTTC. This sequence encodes CASSRPVRDRDNEQFF.

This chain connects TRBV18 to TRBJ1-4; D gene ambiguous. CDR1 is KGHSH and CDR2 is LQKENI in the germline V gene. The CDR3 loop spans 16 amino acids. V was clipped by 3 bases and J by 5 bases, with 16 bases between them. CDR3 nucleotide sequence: TGTGCCAGCTCACCTGGGCAGTCTTGGGCGAATGAAAAACTGTTTTTT. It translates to CASSPGQSWANEKLFF. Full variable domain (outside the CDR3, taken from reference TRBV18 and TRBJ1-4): NAGVMQNPRHLVRRRGQEARLRCSPMKGHSHVYWYRQLPEEGLKFMVYLQKENIIDESGMPKERFSAEFPKEGPSILRIQQVVRGDSAAYFCASSPGQSWANEKLFFGSGTQLSVL.

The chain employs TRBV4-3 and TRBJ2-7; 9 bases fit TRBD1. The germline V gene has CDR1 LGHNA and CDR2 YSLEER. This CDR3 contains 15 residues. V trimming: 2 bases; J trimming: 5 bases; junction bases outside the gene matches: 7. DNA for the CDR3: TGCGCCAGCAGCCAACGGACCGGGACAGGGAACGAGCAGTACTTC. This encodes CASSQRTGTGNEQYF.

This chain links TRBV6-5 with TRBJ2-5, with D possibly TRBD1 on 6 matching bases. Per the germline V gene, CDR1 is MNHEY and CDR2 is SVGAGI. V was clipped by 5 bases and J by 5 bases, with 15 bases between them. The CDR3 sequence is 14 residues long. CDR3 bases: TGTGCCAGCAGTCGTAACAGGGCGCGGGAGACCCAGTACTTC. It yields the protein CASSRNRARETQYF.

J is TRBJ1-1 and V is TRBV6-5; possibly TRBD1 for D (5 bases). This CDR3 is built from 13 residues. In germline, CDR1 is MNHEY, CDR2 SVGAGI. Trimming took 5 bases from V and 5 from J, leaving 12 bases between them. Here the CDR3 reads CASSPPQGTEAFF. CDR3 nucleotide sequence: TGTGCCAGCAGTCCTCCGCAGGGTACTGAAGCTTTCTTT.

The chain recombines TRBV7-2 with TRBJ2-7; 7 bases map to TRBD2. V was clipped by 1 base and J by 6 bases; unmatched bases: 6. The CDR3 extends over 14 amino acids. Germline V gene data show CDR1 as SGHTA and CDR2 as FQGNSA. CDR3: CASSLGRELGEQYF. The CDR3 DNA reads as TGTGCCAGCAGCTTAGGGCGGGAGCTGGGCGAGCAGTACTTC.

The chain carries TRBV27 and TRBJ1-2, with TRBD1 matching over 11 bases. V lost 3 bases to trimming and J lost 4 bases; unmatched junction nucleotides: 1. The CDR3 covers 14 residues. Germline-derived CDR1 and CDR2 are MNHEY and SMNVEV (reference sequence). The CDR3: CASSFGTGGYGYTF. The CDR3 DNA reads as TGTGCCAGCAGTTTTGGGACAGGGGGCTATGGCTACACCTTC.

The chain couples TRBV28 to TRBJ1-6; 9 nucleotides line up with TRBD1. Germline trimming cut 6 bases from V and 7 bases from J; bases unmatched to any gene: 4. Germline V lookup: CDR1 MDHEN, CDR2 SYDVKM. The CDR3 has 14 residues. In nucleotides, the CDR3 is TGTGCCAGCAGGGGACAGGGCAGAAATTCACCCCTCCACTTT. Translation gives CASRGQGRNSPLHF.

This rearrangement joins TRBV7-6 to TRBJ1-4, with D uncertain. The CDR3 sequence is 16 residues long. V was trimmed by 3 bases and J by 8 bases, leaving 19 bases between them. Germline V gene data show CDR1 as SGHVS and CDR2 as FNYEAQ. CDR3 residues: CASSFGSNLGKEKLFF. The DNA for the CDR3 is TGTGCCAGCAGCTTTGGGAGTAACTTGGGAAAGGAAAAACTGTTTTTT.

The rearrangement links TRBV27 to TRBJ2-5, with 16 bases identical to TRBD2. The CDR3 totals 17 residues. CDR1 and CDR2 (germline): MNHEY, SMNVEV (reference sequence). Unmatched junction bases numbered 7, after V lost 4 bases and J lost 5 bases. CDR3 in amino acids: CASSSPGLAGGRETQYF. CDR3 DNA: TGTGCCAGCAGTTCGCCGGGACTAGCGGGAGGGAGGGAGACCCAGTACTTC.

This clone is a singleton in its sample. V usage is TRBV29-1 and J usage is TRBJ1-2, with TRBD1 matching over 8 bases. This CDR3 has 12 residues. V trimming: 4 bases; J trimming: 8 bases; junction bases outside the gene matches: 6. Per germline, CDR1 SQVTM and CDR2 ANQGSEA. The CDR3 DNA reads TGCAGCGTTGCTCAGGGGGCATTAGGCTACACCTTC. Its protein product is CSVAQGALGYTF.

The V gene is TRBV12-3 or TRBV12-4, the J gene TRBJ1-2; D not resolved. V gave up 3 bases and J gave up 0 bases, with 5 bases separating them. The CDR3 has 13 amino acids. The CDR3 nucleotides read TGTGCCAGCAGTTTCCCATCTAACTATGGCTACACCTTC. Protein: CASSFPSNYGYTF.

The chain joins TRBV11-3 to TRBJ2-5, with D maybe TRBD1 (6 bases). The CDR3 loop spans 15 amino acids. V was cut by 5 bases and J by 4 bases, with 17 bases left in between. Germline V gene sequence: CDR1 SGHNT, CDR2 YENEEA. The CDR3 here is CASSQWGRGAETQYF. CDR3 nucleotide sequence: TGTGCCAGCAGCCAGTGGGGCAGGGGCGCAGAGACCCAGTACTTC.